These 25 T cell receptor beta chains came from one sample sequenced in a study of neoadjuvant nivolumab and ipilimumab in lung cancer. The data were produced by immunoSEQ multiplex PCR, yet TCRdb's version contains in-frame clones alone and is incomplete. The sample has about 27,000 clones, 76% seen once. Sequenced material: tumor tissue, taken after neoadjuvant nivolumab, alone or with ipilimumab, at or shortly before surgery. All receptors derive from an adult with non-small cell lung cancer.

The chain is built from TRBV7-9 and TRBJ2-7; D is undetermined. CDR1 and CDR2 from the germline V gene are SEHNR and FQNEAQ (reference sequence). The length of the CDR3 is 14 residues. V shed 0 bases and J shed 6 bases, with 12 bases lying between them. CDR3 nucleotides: TGTGCCAGCAGCTTAGCCGTAGGGCAACCCGAGCAGTACTTC. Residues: CASSLAVGQPEQYF.

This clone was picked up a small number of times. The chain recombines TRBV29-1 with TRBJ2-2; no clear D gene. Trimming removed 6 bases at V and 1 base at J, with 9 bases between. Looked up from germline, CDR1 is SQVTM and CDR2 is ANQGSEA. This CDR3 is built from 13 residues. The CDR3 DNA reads TGCAGCGTGAGTAGAGGGAACACCGGGGAGCTGTTTTTT. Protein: CSVSRGNTGELFF.

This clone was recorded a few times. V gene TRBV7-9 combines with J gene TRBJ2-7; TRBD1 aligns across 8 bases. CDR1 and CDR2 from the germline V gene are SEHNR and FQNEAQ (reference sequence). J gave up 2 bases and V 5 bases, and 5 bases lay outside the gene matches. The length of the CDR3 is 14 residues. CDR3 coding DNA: TGTGCCAGCAGCGTTCCGGGACAGGCCTACGAGCAGTACTTC. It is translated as CASSVPGQAYEQYF. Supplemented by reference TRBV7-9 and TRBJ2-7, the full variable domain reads DTGVSQNPRHKITKRGQNVTFRCDPISEHNRLYWYRQTLGQGPEFLTYFQNEAQLEKSRLLSDRFSAERPKGSFSTLEIQRTEQGDSAMYLCASSVPGQAYEQYFGPGTRLTVT.

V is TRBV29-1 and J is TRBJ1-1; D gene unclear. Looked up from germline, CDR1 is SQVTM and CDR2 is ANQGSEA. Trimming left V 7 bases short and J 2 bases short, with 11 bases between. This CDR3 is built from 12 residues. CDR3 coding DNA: TGCAGCGCTACTCACCTAAACACTGAAGCTTTCTTT. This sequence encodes CSATHLNTEAFF.

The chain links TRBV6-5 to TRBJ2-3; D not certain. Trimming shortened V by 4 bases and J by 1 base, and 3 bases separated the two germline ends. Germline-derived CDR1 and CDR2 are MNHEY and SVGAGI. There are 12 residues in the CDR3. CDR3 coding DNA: TGTGCCAGCAGTTCGGGCACAGATACGCAGTATTTT. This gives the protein CASSSGTDTQYF.

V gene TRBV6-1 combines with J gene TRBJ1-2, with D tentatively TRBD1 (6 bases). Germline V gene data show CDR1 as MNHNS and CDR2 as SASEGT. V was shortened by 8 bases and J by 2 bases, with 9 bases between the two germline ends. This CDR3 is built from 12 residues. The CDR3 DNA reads TGTGCCAGCGCCGACAGGAACTATGGCTACACCTTC. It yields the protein CASADRNYGYTF.

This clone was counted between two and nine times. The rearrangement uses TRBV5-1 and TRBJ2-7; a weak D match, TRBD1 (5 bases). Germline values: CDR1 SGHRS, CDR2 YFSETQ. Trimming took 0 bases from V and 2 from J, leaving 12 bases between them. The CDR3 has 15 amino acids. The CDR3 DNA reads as TGCGCCAGCAGCTTGGGTTTCCAGGGTACCTACGAGCAGTACTTC. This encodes CASSLGFQGTYEQYF.

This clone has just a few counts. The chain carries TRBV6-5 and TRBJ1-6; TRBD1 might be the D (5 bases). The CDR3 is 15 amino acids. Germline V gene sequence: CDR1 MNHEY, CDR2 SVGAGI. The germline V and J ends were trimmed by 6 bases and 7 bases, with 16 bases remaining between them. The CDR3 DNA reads TGTGCCAGCAGCCGTACCCAGGGCCGGAATTCACCCCTCCACTTT. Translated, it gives CASSRTQGRNSPLHF.

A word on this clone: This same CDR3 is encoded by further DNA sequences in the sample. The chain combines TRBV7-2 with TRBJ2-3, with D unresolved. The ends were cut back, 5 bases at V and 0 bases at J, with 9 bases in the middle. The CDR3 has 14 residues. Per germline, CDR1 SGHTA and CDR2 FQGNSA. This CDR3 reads CASSPSSSTDTQYF. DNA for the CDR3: TGTGCCAGCAGCCCATCCTCTAGCACAGATACGCAGTATTTT. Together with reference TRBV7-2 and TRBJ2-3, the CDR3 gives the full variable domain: GAGVSQSPSNKVTEKGKDVELRCDPISGHTALYWYRQSLGQGLEFLIYFQGNSAPDKSGLPSDRFSAERTGGSVSTLTIQRTQQEDSAVYLCASSPSSSTDTQYFGPGTRLTVL.

CDR3: CASSLMSAASVHNEQFF. The CDR3 DNA is TGTGCCAGCAGCTTAATGTCGGCGGCTAGCGTTCACAATGAGCAGTTCTTC. The chain carries TRBV11-1 and TRBJ2-1; D may be TRBD2 (6 bases). Between the trimmed V and J ends, which lost 2 bases and 5 bases, there was a span of 19 bases. The CDR3 contains 17 residues. The germline V gene encodes CDR1 SGHAT and CDR2 FQDESV (reference sequence). Full variable domain (remainder filled in from reference TRBV11-1 and TRBJ2-1): EAEVAQSPRYKITEKSQAVAFWCDPISGHATLYWYRQILGQGPELLVQFQDESVVDDSQLPKDRFSAERLKGVDSTLKIQPAELGDSAMYLCASSLMSAASVHNEQFFGPGTRLTVL.

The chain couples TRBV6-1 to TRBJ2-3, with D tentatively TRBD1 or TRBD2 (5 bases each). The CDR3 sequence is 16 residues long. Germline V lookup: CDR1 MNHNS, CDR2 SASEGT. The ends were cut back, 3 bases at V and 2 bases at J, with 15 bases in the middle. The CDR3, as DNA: TGTGCCAGCAGTGAGCAATCCGGGACCTACACAGATACGCAGTATTTT. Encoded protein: CASSEQSGTYTDTQYF.

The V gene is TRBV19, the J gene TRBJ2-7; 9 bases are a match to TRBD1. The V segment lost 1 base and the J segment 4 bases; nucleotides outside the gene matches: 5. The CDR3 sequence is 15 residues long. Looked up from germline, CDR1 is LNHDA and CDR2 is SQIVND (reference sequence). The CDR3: CASSIGGTGIYEQYF. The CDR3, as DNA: TGTGCCAGTAGTATAGGGGGGACAGGGATATACGAGCAGTACTTC.

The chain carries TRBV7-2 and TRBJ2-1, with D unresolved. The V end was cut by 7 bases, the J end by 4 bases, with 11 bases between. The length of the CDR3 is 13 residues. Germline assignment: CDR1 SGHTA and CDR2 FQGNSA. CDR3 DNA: TGTGCCAGCACGATTCGGGCATACAATGAGCAGTTCTTC. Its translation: CASTIRAYNEQFF.

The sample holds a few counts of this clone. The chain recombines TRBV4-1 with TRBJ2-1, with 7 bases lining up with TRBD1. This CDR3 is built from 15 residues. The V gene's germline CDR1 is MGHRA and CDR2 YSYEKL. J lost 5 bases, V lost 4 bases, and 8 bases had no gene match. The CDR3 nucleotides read TGCGCCAGCAGCCCCGCGACAGGGCGCGACAATGAGCAGTTCTTC. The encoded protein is CASSPATGRDNEQFF.

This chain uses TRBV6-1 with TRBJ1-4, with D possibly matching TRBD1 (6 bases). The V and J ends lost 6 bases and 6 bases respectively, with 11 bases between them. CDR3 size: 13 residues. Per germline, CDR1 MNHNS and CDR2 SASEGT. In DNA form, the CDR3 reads TGTGCCAGCAGACAGGGTTCCTATGAAAAACTGTTTTTT. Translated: CASRQGSYEKLFF.

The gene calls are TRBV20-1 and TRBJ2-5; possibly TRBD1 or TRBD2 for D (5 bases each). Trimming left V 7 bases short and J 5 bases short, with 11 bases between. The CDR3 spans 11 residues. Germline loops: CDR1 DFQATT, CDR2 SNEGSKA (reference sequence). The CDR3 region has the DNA TGCAGTGTCTGGGGCGGGGAGACCCAGTACTTC. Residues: CSVWGGETQYF.

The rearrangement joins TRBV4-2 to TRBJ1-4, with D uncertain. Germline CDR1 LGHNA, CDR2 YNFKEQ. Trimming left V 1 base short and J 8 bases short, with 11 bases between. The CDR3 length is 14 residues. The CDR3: CASSQGRFDEKLFF. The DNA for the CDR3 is TGTGCCAGCAGCCAAGGAAGGTTCGACGAAAAACTGTTTTTT.

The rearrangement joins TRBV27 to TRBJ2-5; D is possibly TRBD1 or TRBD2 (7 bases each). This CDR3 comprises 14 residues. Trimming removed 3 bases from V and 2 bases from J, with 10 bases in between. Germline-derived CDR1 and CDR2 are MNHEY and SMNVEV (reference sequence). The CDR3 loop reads CASSFRGGQETQYF. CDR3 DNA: TGTGCCAGCAGTTTCAGGGGGGGGCAAGAGACCCAGTACTTC.

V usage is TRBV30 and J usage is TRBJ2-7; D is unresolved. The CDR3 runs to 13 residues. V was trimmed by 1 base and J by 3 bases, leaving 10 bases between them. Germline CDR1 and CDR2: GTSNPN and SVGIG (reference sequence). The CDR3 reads CAWSAWESYEQYF. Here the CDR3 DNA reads TGTGCCTGGAGTGCCTGGGAAAGCTACGAGCAGTACTTC.

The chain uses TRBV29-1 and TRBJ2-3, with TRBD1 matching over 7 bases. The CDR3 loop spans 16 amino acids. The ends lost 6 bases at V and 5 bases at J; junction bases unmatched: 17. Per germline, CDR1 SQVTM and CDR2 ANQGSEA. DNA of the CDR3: TGCAGCGTCACGACAGGGATCAGACTATCGTTAGATACGCAGTATTTT. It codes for CSVTTGIRLSLDTQYF.

CDR3 in amino acids: CASSYRGAGANVLTF. CDR3 nucleotides: TGTGCCAGCAGTTACAGGGGGGCAGGGGCCAACGTCCTGACTTTC. This chain joins TRBV6-5 and TRBJ2-6; D is tentatively TRBD1 or TRBD2 (6 bases each). Germline V lookup: CDR1 MNHEY, CDR2 SVGAGI. V lost 2 bases and J lost 4, with 9 bases in between. The CDR3 has 15 residues.

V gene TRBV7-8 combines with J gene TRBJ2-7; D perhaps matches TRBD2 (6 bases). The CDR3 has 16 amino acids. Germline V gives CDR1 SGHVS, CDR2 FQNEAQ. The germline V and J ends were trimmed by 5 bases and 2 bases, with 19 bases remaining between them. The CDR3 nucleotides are TGTGCCAGCAGCCCACACCCGACTAGGTTCGCCTACGAGCAGTACTTC. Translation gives CASSPHPTRFAYEQYF. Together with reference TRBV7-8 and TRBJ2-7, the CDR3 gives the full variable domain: GAGVSQSPRYKVAKRGQDVALRCDPISGHVSLFWYQQALGQGPEFLTYFQNEAQLDKSGLPSDRFFAERPEGSVSTLKIQRTQQEDSAVYLCASSPHPTRFAYEQYFGPGTRLTVT.

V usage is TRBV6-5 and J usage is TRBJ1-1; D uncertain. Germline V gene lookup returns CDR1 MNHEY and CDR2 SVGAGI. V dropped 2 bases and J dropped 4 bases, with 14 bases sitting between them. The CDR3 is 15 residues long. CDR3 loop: CASSYTSREGTEAFF. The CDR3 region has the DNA TGTGCCAGCAGTTACACCTCGCGGGAAGGCACTGAAGCTTTCTTT.

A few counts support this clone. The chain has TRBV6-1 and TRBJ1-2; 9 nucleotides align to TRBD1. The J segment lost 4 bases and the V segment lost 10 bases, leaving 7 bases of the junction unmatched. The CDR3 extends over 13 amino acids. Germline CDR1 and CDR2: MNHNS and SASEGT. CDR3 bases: TGTGCCATTGCGGACAGGGGACTCTATGGCTACACCTTC. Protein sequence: CAIADRGLYGYTF.

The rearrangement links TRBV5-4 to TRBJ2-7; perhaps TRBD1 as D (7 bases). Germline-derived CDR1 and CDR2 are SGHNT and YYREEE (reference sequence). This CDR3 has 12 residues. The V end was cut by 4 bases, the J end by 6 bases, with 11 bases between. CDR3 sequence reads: CASSGGTVEQYF. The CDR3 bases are TGTGCCAGCAGCGGCGGGACAGTCGAGCAGTACTTC.